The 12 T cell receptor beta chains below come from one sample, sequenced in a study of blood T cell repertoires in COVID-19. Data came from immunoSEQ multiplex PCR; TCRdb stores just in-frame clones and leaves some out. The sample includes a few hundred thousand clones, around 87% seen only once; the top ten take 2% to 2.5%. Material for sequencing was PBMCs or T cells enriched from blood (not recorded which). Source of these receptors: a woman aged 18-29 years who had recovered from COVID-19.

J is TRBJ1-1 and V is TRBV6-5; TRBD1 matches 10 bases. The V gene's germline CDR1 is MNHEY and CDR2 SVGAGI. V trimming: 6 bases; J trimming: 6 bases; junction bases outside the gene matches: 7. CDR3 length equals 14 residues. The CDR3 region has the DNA TGTGCCAGCAGAACGGGACAGGGGTGGTCTGAAGCTTTCTTT. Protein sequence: CASRTGQGWSEAFF.

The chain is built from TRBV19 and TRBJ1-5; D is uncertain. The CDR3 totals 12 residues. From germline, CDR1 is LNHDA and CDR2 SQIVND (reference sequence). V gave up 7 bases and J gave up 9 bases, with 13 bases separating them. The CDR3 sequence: CASIAGFGPQHF. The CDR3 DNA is TGTGCCAGTATTGCGGGCTTCGGGCCCCAGCATTTT.

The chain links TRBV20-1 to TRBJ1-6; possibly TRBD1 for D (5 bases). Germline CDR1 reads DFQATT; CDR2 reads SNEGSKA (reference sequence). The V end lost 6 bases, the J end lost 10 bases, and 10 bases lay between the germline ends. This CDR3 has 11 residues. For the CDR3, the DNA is TGCAGTGCAGGGGTGGGCTCACCCCTCCACTTT. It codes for CSAGVGSPLHF.

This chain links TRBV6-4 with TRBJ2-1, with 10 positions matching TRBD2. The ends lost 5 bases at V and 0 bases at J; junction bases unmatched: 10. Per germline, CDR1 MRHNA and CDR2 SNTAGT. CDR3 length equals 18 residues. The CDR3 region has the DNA TGTGCCAGCAGTTACATAGCGGGGGGCGACAGCTCCTACAATGAGCAGTTCTTC. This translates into CASSYIAGGDSSYNEQFF.

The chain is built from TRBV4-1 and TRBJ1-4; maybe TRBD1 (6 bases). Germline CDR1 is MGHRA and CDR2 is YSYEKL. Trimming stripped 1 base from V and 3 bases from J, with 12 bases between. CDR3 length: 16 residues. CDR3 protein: CASSQGAGAANEKLFF. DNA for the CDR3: TGCGCCAGCAGCCAAGGGGCAGGGGCTGCTAATGAAAAACTGTTTTTT.

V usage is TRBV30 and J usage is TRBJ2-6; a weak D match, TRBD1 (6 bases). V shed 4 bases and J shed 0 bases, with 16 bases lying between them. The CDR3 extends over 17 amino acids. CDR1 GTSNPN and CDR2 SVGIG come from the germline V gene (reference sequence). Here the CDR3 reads CAWNRDRLSSGANVLTF. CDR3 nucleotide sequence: TGTGCCTGGAACCGCGACAGGTTAAGCTCTGGGGCCAACGTCCTGACTTTC.

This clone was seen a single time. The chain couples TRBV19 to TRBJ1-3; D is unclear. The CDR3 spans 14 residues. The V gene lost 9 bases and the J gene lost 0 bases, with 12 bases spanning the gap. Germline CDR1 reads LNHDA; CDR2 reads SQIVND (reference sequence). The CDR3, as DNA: TGTGCCAGCGCACCGGGAAGCTCTGGAAACACCATATATTTT. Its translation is CASAPGSSGNTIYF.

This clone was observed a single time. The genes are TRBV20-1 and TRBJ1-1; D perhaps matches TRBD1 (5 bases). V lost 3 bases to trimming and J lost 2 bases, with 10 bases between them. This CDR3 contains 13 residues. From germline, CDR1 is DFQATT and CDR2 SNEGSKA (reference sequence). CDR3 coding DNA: TGCAGTGCTAGTCGGACAACTAACACTGAAGCTTTCTTT. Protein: CSASRTTNTEAFF.

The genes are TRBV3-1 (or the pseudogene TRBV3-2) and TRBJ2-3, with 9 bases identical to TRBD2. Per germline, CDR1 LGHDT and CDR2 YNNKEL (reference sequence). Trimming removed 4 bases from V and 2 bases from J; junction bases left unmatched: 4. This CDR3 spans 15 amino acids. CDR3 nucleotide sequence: TGTGCCAGCAGCCTGATAGCGGGGGCCACAGATACGCAGTATTTT. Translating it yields CASSLIAGATDTQYF.

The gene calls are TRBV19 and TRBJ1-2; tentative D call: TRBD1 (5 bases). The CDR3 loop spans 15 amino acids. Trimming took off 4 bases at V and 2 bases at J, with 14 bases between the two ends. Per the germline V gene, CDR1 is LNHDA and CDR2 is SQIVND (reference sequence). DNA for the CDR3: TGTGCCAGTAGTAGCCCGGGCAGGGCGAACTATGGCTACACCTTC. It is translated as CASSSPGRANYGYTF.

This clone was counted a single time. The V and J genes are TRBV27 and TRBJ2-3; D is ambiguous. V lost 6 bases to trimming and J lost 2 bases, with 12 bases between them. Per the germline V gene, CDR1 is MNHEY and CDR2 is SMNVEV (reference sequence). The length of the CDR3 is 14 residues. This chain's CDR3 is CASSHIQDTDTQYF. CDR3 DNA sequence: TGTGCCAGCAGCCACATACAAGACACAGATACGCAGTATTTT.

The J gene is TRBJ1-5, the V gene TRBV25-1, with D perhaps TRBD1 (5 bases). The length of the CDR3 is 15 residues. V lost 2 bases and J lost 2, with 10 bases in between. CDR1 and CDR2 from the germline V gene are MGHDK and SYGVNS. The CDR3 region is CASSEAGGRNQPQHF. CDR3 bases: TGTGCCAGCAGTGAAGCCGGGGGACGCAATCAGCCCCAGCATTTT. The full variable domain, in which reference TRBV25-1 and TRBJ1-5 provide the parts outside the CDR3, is EADIYQTPRYLVIGTGKKITLECSQTMGHDKMYWYQQDPGMELHLIHYSYGVNSTEKGDLSSESTVSRIRTEHFPLTLESARPSHTSQYLCASSEAGGRNQPQHFGDGTRLSIL.